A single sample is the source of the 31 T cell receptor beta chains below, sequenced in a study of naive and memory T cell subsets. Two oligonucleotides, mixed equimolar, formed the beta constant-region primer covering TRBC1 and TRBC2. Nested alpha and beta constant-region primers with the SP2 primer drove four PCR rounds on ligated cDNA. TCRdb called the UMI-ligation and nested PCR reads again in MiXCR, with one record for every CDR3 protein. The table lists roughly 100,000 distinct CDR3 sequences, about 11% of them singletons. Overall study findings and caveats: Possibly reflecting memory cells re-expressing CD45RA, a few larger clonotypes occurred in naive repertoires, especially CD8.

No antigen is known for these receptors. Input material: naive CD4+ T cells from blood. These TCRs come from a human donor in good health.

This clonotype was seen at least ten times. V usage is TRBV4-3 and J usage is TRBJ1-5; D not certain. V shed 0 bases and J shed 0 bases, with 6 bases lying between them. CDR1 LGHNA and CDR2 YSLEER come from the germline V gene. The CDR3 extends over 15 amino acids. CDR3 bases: TGCGCCAGCAGCCAAGAAGCTCATAGCAATCAGCCCCAGCATTTT. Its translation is CASSQEAHSNQPQHF.

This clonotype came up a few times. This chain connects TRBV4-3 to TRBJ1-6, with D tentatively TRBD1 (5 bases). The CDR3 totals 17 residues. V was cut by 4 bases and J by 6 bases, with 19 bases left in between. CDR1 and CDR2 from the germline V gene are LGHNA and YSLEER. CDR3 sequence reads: CASSPRGWGTINSPLHF. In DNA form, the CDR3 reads TGCGCCAGCAGCCCCCGCGGCTGGGGGACTATTAATTCACCCCTCCACTTT.

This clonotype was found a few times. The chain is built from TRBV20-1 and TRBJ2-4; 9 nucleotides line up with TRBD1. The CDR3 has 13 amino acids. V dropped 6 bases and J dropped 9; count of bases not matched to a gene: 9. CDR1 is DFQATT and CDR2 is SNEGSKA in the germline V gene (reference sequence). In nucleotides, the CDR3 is TGCAGTGCATGGGGACAGGGTTTAGGCATTCAGTACTTC. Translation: CSAWGQGLGIQYF.

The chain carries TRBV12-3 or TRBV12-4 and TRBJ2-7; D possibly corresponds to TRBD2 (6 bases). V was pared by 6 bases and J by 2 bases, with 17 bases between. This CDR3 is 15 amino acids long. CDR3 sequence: CASSISRGITYEQYF. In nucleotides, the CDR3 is TGTGCCAGCAGCATAAGTCGGGGGATAACCTACGAGCAGTACTTC.

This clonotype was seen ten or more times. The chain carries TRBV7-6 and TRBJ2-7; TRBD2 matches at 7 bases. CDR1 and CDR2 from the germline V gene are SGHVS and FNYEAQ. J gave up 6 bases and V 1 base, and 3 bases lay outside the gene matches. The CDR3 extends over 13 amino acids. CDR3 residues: CASSLEGGGEQYF. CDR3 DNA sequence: TGTGCCAGCAGCTTAGAAGGCGGGGGCGAGCAGTACTTC.

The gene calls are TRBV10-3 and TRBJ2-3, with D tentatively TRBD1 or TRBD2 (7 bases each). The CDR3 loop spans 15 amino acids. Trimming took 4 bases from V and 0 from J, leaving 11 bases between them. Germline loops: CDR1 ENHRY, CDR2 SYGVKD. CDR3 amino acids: CAISAGGVSTDTQYF. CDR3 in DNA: TGTGCCATCAGTGCAGGGGGGGTTAGCACAGATACGCAGTATTTT.

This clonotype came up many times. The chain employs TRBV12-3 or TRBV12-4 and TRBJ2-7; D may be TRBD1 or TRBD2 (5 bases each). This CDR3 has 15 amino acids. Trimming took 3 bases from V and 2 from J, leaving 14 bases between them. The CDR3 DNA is TGTGCCAGCAGTTTCGGGGACGGACATCCCTACGAGCAGTACTTC. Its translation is CASSFGDGHPYEQYF.

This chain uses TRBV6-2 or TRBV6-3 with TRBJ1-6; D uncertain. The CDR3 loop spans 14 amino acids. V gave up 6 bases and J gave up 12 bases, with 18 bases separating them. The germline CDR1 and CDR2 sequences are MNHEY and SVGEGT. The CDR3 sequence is CASSPPQVRGPLHF. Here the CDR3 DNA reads TGTGCCAGCAGCCCACCTCAGGTGCGGGGACCCCTCCACTTT.

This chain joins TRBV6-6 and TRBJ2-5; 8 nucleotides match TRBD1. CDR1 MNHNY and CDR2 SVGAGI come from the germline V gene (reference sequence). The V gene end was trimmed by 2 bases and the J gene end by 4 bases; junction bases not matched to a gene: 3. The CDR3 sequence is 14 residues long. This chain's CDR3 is CASSYGQGGETQYF. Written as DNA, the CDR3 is TGTGCCAGCAGTTACGGACAGGGTGGAGAGACCCAGTACTTC.

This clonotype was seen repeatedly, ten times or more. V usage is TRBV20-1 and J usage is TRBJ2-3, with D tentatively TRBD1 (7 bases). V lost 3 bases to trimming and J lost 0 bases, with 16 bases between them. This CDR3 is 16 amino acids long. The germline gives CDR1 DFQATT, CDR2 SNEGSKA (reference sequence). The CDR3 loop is CSASVGGGPSTDTQYF. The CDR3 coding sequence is TGCAGTGCTAGTGTTGGAGGGGGCCCTAGCACAGATACGCAGTATTTT.

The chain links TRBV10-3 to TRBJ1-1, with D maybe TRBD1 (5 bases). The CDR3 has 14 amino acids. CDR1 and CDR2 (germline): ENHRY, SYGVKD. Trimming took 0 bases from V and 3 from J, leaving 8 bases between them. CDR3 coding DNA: TGTGCCATCAGTGAGTCCGGAGGGGACACTGAAGCTTTCTTT. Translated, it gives CAISESGGDTEAFF.

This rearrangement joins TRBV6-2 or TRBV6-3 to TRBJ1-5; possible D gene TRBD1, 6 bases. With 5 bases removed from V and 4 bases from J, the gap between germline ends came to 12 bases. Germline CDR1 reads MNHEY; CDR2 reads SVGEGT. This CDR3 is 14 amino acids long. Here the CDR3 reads CASSGDRRNQPQHF. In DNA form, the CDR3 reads TGTGCCAGCAGTGGCGACAGGAGAAATCAGCCCCAGCATTTT.

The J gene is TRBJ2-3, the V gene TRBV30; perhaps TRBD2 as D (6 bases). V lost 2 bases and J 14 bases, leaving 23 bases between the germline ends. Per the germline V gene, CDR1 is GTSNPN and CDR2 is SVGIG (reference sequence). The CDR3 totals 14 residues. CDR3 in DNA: TGTGCCTGGAGTCCGACTAGTTCGGGAGCAATTACGTATTTT. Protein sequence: CAWSPTSSGAITYF.

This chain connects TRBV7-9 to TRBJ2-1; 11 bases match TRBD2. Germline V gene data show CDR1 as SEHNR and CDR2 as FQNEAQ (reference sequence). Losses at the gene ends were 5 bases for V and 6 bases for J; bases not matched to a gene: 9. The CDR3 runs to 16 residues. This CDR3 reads CASSRSGRAQGNEQFF. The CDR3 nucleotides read TGTGCCAGCAGCCGTAGCGGGAGGGCCCAGGGCAATGAGCAGTTCTTC.

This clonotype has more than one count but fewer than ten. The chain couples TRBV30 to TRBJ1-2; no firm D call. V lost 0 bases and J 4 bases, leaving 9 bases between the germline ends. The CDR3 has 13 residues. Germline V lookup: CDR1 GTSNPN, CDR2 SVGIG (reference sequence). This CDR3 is CAWSVTALYGYTF. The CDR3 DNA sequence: TGTGCCTGGAGTGTTACAGCGCTCTATGGCTACACCTTC.

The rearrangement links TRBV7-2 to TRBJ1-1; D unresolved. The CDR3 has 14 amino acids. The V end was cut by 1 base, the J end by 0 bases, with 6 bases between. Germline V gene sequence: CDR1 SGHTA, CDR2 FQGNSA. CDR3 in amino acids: CASSLGPMNTEAFF. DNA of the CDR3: TGTGCCAGCAGCTTAGGACCTATGAACACTGAAGCTTTCTTT.

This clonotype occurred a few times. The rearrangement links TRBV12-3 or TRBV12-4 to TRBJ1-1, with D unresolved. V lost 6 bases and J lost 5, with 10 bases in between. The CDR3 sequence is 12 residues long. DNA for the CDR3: TGTGCCAGCAGCCCTTACGGGACTGAAGCTTTCTTT. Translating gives CASSPYGTEAFF.

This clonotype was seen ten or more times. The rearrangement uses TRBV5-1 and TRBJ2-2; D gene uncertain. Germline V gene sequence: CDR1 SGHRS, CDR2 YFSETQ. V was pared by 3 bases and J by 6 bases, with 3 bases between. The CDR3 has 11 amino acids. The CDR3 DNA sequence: TGCGCCAGCAGCTCTTCCGGGGAGCTGTTTTTT. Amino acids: CASSSSGELFF.

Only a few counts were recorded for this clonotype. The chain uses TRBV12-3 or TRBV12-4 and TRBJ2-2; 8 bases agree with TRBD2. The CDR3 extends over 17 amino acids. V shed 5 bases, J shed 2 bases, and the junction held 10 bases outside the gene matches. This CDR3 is CASSARGSGANTGELFF. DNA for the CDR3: TGTGCCAGCAGTGCTCGGGGTAGCGGGGCCAACACCGGGGAGCTGTTTTTT.

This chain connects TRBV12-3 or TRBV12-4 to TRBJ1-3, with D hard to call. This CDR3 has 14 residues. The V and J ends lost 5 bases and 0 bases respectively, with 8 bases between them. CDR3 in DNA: TGTGCCAGCAGTCGGGCGGCCTCTGGAAACACCATATATTTT. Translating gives CASSRAASGNTIYF.

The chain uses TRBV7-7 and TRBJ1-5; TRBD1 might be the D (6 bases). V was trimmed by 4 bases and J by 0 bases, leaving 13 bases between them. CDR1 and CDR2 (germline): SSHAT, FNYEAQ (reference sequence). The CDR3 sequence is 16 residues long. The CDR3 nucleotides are TGTGCCAGCAGCTCCGAGGGGGTGAATAGCAATCAGCCCCAGCATTTT. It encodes CASSSEGVNSNQPQHF. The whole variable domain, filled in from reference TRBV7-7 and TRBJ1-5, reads GAGVSQSPRYKVTKRGQDVTLRCDPISSHATLYWYQQALGQGPEFLTYFNYEAQPDKSGLPSDRFSAERPEGSISTLTIQRTEQRDSAMYRCASSSEGVNSNQPQHFGDGTRLSIL.

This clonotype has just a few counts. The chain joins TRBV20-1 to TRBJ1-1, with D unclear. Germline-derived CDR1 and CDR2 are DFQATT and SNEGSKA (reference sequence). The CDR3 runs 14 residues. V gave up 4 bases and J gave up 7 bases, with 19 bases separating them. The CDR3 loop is CSATIGPAVREAFF. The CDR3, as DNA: TGCAGTGCTACCATCGGACCCGCGGTCCGTGAAGCTTTCTTT.

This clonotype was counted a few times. CDR3 DNA: TGCAGCGCCGGGGACATCTACGAGCAGTACTTC. It yields the protein CSAGDIYEQYF. This chain links TRBV29-1 with TRBJ2-7; D is perhaps TRBD1 (6 bases). This CDR3 is 11 amino acids long. Germline V gene sequence: CDR1 SQVTM, CDR2 ANQGSEA. Trimming removed 7 bases at V and 3 bases at J, with 10 bases between.

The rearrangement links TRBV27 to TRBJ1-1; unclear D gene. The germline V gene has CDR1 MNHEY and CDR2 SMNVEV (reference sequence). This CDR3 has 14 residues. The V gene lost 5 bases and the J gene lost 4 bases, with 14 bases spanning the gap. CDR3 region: CASSVGTLGTEAFF. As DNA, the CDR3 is TGTGCCAGCAGTGTAGGAACCCTGGGCACTGAAGCTTTCTTT.

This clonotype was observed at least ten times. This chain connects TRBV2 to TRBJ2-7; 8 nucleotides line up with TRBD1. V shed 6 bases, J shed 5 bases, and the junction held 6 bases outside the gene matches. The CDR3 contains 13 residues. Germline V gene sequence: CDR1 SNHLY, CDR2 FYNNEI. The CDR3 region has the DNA TGTGCCAGCAGCTTTACGGACAGGGACGAGCAGTACTTC. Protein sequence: CASSFTDRDEQYF.

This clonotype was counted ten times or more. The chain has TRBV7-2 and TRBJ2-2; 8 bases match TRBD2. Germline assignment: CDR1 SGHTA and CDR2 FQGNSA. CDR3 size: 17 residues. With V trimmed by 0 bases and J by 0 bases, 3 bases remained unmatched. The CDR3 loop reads CASSLAAGGSNTGELFF. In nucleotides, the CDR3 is TGTGCCAGCAGCTTAGCTGCGGGGGGTTCGAACACCGGGGAGCTGTTTTTT.

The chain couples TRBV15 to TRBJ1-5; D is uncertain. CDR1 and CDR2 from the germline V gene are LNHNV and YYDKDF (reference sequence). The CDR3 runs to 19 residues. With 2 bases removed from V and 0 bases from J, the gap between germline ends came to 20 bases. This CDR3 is CATSRFHGSGGLSNQPQHF. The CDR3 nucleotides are TGTGCCACCAGCAGATTCCACGGGTCGGGAGGTCTTAGCAATCAGCCCCAGCATTTT.

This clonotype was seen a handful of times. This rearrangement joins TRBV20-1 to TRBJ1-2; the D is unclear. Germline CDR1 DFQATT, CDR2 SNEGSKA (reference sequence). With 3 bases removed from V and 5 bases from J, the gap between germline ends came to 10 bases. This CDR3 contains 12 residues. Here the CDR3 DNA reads TGCAGTGCTAGTCCTCTCCTTTATGGCTACACCTTC. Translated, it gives CSASPLLYGYTF.

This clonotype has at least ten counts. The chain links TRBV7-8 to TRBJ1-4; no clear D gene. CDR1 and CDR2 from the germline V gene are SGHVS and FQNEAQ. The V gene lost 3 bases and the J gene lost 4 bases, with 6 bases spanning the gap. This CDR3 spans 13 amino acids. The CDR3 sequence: CASSFRSNEKLFF. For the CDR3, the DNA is TGTGCCAGCAGCTTCAGGAGTAATGAAAAACTGTTTTTT. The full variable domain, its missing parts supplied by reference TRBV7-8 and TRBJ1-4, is GAGVSQSPRYKVAKRGQDVALRCDPISGHVSLFWYQQALGQGPEFLTYFQNEAQLDKSGLPSDRFFAERPEGSVSTLKIQRTQQEDSAVYLCASSFRSNEKLFFGSGTQLSVL.

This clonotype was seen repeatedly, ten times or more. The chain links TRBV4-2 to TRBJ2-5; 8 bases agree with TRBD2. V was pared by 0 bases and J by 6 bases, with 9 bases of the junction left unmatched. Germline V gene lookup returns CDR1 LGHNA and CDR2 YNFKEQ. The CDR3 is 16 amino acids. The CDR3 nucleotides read TGTGCCAGCAGCCAAGATTTGGCGGGGGGCACACAGACCCAGTACTTC. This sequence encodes CASSQDLAGGTQTQYF.

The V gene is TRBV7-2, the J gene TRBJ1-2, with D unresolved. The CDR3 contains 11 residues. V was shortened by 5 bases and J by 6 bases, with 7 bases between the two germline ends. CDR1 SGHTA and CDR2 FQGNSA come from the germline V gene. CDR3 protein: CASSPLNGYTF. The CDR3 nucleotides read TGTGCCAGCAGCCCACTAAATGGCTACACCTTC.